The 7 T cell receptor beta chains below were found in one sample sequenced in a study of blood T cell repertoires in COVID-19 (dated by TCRdb to the early 2020s). The library was produced with the immunoSEQ multiplex PCR assay. TCRdb took this table from immuneACCESS and kept in-frame rearrangements with V and J called. Such tables lack part of the clones; where checked against another copy, unresolved V genes explain under half of the gap, and the rest is unexplained. This sample has about 79,000 clones in its table, and roughly 90% of those were observed once. The ten largest clonotypes hold over 11% of the sample. Specimen: peripheral blood. Every receptor here comes from a man in his 70s with active or convalescent COVID-19.

The table lists this clone with a count of one. V is TRBV15 and J is TRBJ2-1, with a possible D match to TRBD2 (6 bases). V was cut by 2 bases and J by 7 bases, with 18 bases left in between. This CDR3 comprises 16 residues. Germline CDR1 LNHNV, CDR2 YYDKDF (reference sequence). CDR3 DNA sequence: TGTGCCACCAGCAGACCCGATACCGGGGGAAAAAATGAGCAGTTCTTC. It translates to CATSRPDTGGKNEQFF.

CDR3 nucleotide sequence: TGTGCCAGCAGTCGAACAGGGGTGCGTACTGAAGCTTTCTTT. This gives the protein CASSRTGVRTEAFF. The rearrangement links TRBV11-2 to TRBJ1-1, with 7 bases aligning to TRBD1. Trimming at V came to 6 bases and at J to 5 bases, leaving 9 bases not matched to a gene. The V gene's germline CDR1 is SGHAT and CDR2 FQNNGV. This CDR3 is 14 amino acids long.

This clone has only a few counts. The V and J genes are TRBV27 and TRBJ1-1, with TRBD1 as a possible D gene (6 bases). Per germline, CDR1 MNHEY and CDR2 SMNVEV (reference sequence). The CDR3 contains 14 residues. With 6 bases removed from V and 4 bases from J, the gap between germline ends came to 15 bases. In nucleotides, the CDR3 is TGTGCCAGCAGCCGGGGGGCGCGGGGCACTGAAGCTTTCTTT. Protein sequence: CASSRGARGTEAFF.

The chain recombines TRBV19 with TRBJ2-2, with D possibly being TRBD2 (5 bases). The CDR3 spans 15 residues. Germline loops: CDR1 LNHDA, CDR2 SQIVND (reference sequence). Trimming removed 3 bases from V and 6 bases from J, with 14 bases in between. In DNA, the CDR3 is TGTGCCAGTAGTATCGGATCGGGGTCCGCCGGGGAGCTGTTTTTT. Translation: CASSIGSGSAGELFF.

The chain combines TRBV28 with TRBJ2-6; D is uncertain. Trimming shortened V by 1 base and J by 0 bases, and 13 bases separated the two germline ends. CDR1 and CDR2 from the germline V gene are MDHEN and SYDVKM. This CDR3 has 18 amino acids. The CDR3 loop is CASSLFRQAVSGANVLTF. The CDR3 region has the DNA TGTGCCAGCAGTTTATTTCGTCAGGCCGTCTCTGGGGCCAACGTCCTGACTTTC.

Only one count was recorded for this clone. The rearrangement links TRBV2 to TRBJ2-7, with D tentatively TRBD1 (6 bases). Trimming removed 4 bases from V and 5 bases from J, with 12 bases in between. The germline CDR1 and CDR2 sequences are SNHLY and FYNNEI. The CDR3 loop spans 13 amino acids. The CDR3, as DNA: TGTGCCAGCAGTGTACAGGGTGAACACGAGCAGTACTTC. It is translated as CASSVQGEHEQYF.

The DNA for the CDR3 is TGTGCCAGCAGCTTATCTTCGGGGGACGAGCAGTACTTC. Translation: CASSLSSGDEQYF. This chain links TRBV7-2 with TRBJ2-7, with D maybe TRBD2 (6 bases). Trimming removed 2 bases from V and 5 bases from J, with 10 bases in between. Germline loops: CDR1 SGHTA, CDR2 FQGNSA. This CDR3 has 13 residues.